Each of the 15 T cell receptor beta chains below was sequenced from the same sample in a study of T cell responses to AZD1222 COVID-19 vaccine. Clones were sequenced by immunoSEQ multiplex PCR, and TCRdb holds only the in-frame ones, with some missing. This repertoire shows about 120,000 clones, 80% to 85% found once; its top ten account for about 9%. Sequencing was performed on peripheral blood, taken on day 0 of AZD1222 vaccination. Receptors were obtained from an adult in good health.

The chain carries TRBV3-1 (or the pseudogene TRBV3-2) and TRBJ1-2, with D possibly being TRBD1 (5 bases). Trimming cost V 1 base and J 2 bases, with 11 bases left between them. The CDR3 is 15 amino acids. Germline lookup yields CDR1 LGHDT and CDR2 YNNKEL (reference sequence). In DNA, the CDR3 is TGTGCCAGCAGCCAAGGAGTAGGGGAGAACTATGGCTACACCTTC. This gives the protein CASSQGVGENYGYTF.

The rearrangement joins TRBV28 to TRBJ2-7, with 7 bases identical to TRBD1. Germline trimming cut 5 bases from V and 0 bases from J; bases unmatched to any gene: 7. Germline assignment: CDR1 MDHEN and CDR2 SYDVKM. This CDR3 is 15 amino acids long. The CDR3 coding sequence is TGTGCCAGCAGTCTACCGGGACAGACCTCCTACGAGCAGTACTTC. This encodes CASSLPGQTSYEQYF.

This clone occurred once. The V call is TRBV5-1, the J call TRBJ2-2, with TRBD2 as a possible D gene (5 bases). V lost 1 base, J lost 7 bases, and 14 bases lay in between. The CDR3 covers 15 residues. The germline gives CDR1 SGHRS, CDR2 YFSETQ. CDR3 sequence: CASSLFGVSNGELFF. CDR3 nucleotide sequence: TGCGCCAGCAGCTTGTTCGGGGTTTCAAACGGGGAGCTGTTTTTT.

J is TRBJ1-1 and V is TRBV5-1; D remains unclear. V was shortened by 5 bases and J by 0 bases, with 8 bases between the two germline ends. Germline-derived CDR1 and CDR2 are SGHRS and YFSETQ. The CDR3 runs 13 residues. The CDR3 nucleotides are TGCGCCAGCAGGTTACAGATGAACACTGAAGCTTTCTTT. It encodes CASRLQMNTEAFF.

The chain carries TRBV7-2 and TRBJ2-7, with TRBD1 identical over 11 bases. The CDR3 is 13 residues long. V was clipped by 5 bases and J by 7 bases; unmatched bases: 4. CDR1 and CDR2 (germline): SGHTA, FQGNSA. CDR3 nucleotides: TGTGCCAGCAGCCCGGACAGGGGGCAAGAGCAGTACTTC. It codes for CASSPDRGQEQYF.

This chain joins TRBV19 and TRBJ1-3; D is unresolved. Germline lookup yields CDR1 LNHDA and CDR2 SQIVND (reference sequence). This CDR3 contains 14 residues. Trimming pared 3 bases from V and 8 bases from J, leaving 14 bases between. The CDR3 reads CASSIGQPRDTIYF. The DNA of the CDR3 is TGTGCCAGTAGTATCGGCCAGCCAAGGGACACCATATATTTT.

The CDR3 DNA sequence: TGCGCCAGCAGCTTCGGACAGGGGGCAGGGGATACGCAGTATTTT. Amino acid sequence: CASSFGQGAGDTQYF. The genes are TRBV5-1 and TRBJ2-3; 11 bases agree with TRBD1. CDR3 length: 15 amino acids. V lost 2 bases to trimming and J lost 6 bases; unmatched junction nucleotides: 5. Germline CDR1 SGHRS, CDR2 YFSETQ.

The chain joins TRBV28 to TRBJ2-7; 10 bases are shared with TRBD2. The germline CDR1 and CDR2 sequences are MDHEN and SYDVKM. V shed 7 bases and J 7 bases; nucleotides not matched to a gene: 13. This CDR3 is 15 amino acids long. The CDR3 spells CASTTPGLAPFEQYF. CDR3 coding DNA: TGTGCCAGCACCACCCCGGGACTAGCGCCTTTTGAGCAGTACTTC.

This clone was seen at least ten times. This chain joins TRBV15 and TRBJ1-1, with D maybe TRBD1 (6 bases). V lost 3 bases and J 7 bases, leaving 15 bases between the germline ends. CDR1 LNHNV and CDR2 YYDKDF come from the germline V gene (reference sequence). This CDR3 comprises 14 residues. The CDR3 bases are TGTGCCACCAGCAGGAGAGGAGGGGGTAATGAAGCTTTCTTT. Its translation: CATSRRGGGNEAFF.

The J gene is TRBJ2-5, the V gene TRBV3-1 (or the pseudogene TRBV3-2); tentative D call: TRBD2 (6 bases). The V gene's germline CDR1 is LGHDT and CDR2 YNNKEL (reference sequence). The CDR3 length is 14 residues. V dropped 0 bases and J dropped 2 bases, with 7 bases sitting between them. CDR3 in amino acids: CASSQDGRQETQYF. The CDR3 DNA reads as TGTGCCAGCAGCCAAGACGGGAGACAAGAGACCCAGTACTTC.

The chain combines TRBV5-1 with TRBJ1-3; D gene unclear. The germline V gene encodes CDR1 SGHRS and CDR2 YFSETQ. This CDR3 has 15 amino acids. Trimming cost V 1 base and J 4 bases, with 12 bases left between them. The chain's CDR3 is CASSLSPTQGNTIYF. The DNA for the CDR3 is TGCGCCAGCAGCTTGAGTCCGACTCAAGGAAACACCATATATTTT.

CDR3 DNA: TGTGCCAGCAGCCCCCGGGGAATCGGAAACACCATATATTTT. Translating it yields CASSPRGIGNTIYF. The chain carries TRBV7-9 and TRBJ1-3; D unclear. This CDR3 comprises 14 residues. Trimming removed 5 bases at V and 4 bases at J, with 12 bases between. CDR1 and CDR2 from the germline V gene are SEHNR and FQNEAQ (reference sequence).

The rearrangement uses TRBV28 and TRBJ1-5; D not certain. The CDR3 is 13 amino acids. V was shortened by 2 bases and J by 9 bases, with 11 bases between the two germline ends. CDR1 is MDHEN and CDR2 is SYDVKM in the germline V gene. The CDR3, as DNA: TGTGCCAGCAGTTTACACAGAGCCAGGCCCCAGCATTTT. Encoded protein: CASSLHRARPQHF.

In its sample, this clone was seen once. The chain uses TRBV7-6 and TRBJ2-1, with no clear D. Trimming removed 3 bases at V and 7 bases at J, with 13 bases between. In germline, CDR1 is SGHVS, CDR2 FNYEAQ. This CDR3 spans 14 amino acids. CDR3: CASSLRHLGNEQFF. In DNA form, the CDR3 reads TGTGCCAGCAGCTTGCGGCACCTGGGAAATGAGCAGTTCTTC.

The rearrangement joins TRBV3-1 (or the pseudogene TRBV3-2) to TRBJ2-5; D remains ambiguous. V was trimmed by 1 base and J by 4 bases, leaving 4 bases between them. Germline V CDR1 and CDR2: LGHDT, YNNKEL (reference sequence). CDR3 length equals 12 residues. CDR3 region: CASSQVGETQYF. In DNA form, the CDR3 reads TGTGCCAGCAGCCAAGTAGGAGAGACCCAGTACTTC.